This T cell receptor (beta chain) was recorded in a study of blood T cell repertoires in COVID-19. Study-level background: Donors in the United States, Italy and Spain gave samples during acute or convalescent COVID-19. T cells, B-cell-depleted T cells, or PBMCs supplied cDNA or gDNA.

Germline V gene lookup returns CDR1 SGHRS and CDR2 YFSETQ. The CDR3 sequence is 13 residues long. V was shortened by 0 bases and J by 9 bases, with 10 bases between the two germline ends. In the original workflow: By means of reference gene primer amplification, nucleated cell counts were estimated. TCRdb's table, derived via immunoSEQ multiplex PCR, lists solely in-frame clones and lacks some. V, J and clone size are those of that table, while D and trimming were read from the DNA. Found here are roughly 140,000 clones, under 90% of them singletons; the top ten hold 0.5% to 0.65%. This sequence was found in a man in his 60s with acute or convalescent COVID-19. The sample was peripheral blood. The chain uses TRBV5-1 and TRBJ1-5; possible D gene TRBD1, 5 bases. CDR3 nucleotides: TGCGCCAGCAGCTTGGGGCAGGGATCGCCCCAGCATTTT. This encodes CASSLGQGSPQHF.